This T cell receptor beta chain was recorded in a study of graft-versus-host responses after intestinal transplantation. On the study more broadly: Grafts were multivisceral, liver-intestinal, or isolated intestinal. Anti-thymocyte globulin was used for induction in all recipients, who then took tacrolimus and steroids for approximately 3 years. Study-wide findings and caveats: Recipient marrow held GvH clones, some first seen in ileum or blood. Elevated graft-versus-host to host-versus-graft clonal ratios in allografts were recorded for patients with graft-donor T cell macrochimerism.

The table came from immunoSEQ multiplex PCR; TCRdb's copy has only in-frame clones and leaves some out. The table lists some 41,000 clones, about nine tenths of them singletons, with around 6.8% in the top ten. As regards this clone: As yet, its antigen is unknown.

Germline V gives CDR1 ENHRY, CDR2 SYGVKD. The CDR3 covers 14 residues. V lost 2 bases and J 1 base, leaving 8 bases between the germline ends. Sequencing was performed on PBMCs, taken just under 270 days after transplant. This chain joins TRBV10-3 and TRBJ1-1; D unclear. The TCR was taken from a human patient who received an intestinal transplant, so some T cells may come from the graft donor. The CDR3, as DNA: TGTGCCATCAGTGAGGTGATCCCGAACACTGAAGCTTTCTTT. It is translated as CAISEVIPNTEAFF.